This T cell receptor (beta chain) came from a study of tumor and adjacent non-tumor tissue in lung cancer (dated by TCRdb to the late 2010s). Study-wide context: The cohort included 12 adenocarcinoma, 2 squamous cell carcinoma and 1 small cell lung cancer patients. Sequencing generated a total of more than 95 million productive TCRbeta reads, averaging about 4.2 million reads per sample. The study compared bulk TCRbeta repertoires from lung tumor tissue and matched distant non-tumor lung tissue of some 15 lung cancer patients. Ages among the approximately 15 patients ranged from about 30 to 80 years, there were about ten men and 5 women, and disease was at TNM stage I to III. For each patient, one tumor sample and one normal lung sample were taken, giving thirty paired specimens that underwent TCRbeta CDR3 sequencing.

Receptors were amplified or captured by multiplex PCR. Sequencer: Illumina HiSeq 2500. TCRbeta libraries were constructed through three rounds of nested PCR with primers (Table S4) according to protocols adapted from ARM-PCR. PCR products of 200-500 bp were gel-excised and purified with the QIAquick gel extraction kit before sequencing. The paper's processing steps were these. Trimmomatic was used to clean the reads, FLASH merged the cleaned reads into complete CDR3 sequences, and MiTCR assigned the sequences to V(D)J germline segments. VDJtools was used to compute clonal diversity as the inverse Simpson's index. Productive reads were defined as in-frame sequences without a premature stop codon. The raw public data were reprocessed by TCRdb itself: fastp quality trimming at Q25, MiXCR clonotype calling, in-frame beta chains only. One record per CDR3 amino acid sequence lists the most common genes and DNA. TCRdb, not the original authors, processed these V and J calls. The sample records approximately 79,000 distinct CDR3 sequences, around 59% of which are singletons. The ten largest clones add up to roughly 14% of the sample.

From cysteine to phenylalanine, the CDR3 is 17 amino acids long. Only CDR3 DNA is held: 51 bases, read in frame from base 1. As encoded in the germline V gene (reference sequence), CDR1 is SGHAT while CDR2 is FQDESV. Cut back by 3 bases and 0 bases, the V and J ends lie 17 bases apart. As concerns this clonotype: What this receptor recognizes is not known. The input lacks base qualities; no much larger clone sits a single base away.

Bulk unsorted tissue served as the source for RNA extraction, and RNA quality was assessed using a NanoDrop ND-1000 and an Agilent 2100. The donors were newly diagnosed lung cancer patients admitted for thoracic surgery in China from August to November 2014 who had not received prior chemotherapy. Anyone who had undergone radiotherapy or chemotherapy before, or who had another cancer at the same time, was left out of the study. Pieces of surgical tissue measuring roughly 1-2.2 cm3 were kept in RNAlater solution and stored at -80 degrees C until use. Results and caveats for the whole study, not just this receptor: Only 15 or so patients were included in the cohort, and the need for larger samples and more detailed clinical data was noted by the authors. Peripheral blood was not sequenced, so blood TCRbeta repertoires were not examined in the lung cancer patients of the study. The methods do not name the sequencing platform or mention unique molecular identifiers. TCR diversity (inverse Simpson) was significantly higher in tumor than in normal lung tissue (about 400 vs 150, P = 0.0075, Mann-Whitney U test). A significantly larger cumulative share of the repertoire was made up by the top 100 clones in normal lung than in tumor tissue. Significantly higher TCR diversity was found in younger patients, and higher tumor TCR diversity was associated with shorter overall and disease-free survival.

The sample taken for sequencing was lung tumor tissue. The chain is encoded by TRBV11-1 joined to TRBJ2-5; a tentative D match to TRBD1 spans 6 bases. The sequence derives from a man aged 65 to 85 with non-small cell lung cancer. The DNA sequence is TGTGCCAGCAGCTTCAGACCCCCAAGGACAGACCAAGAGACCCAGTACTTC. Protein translation: CASSFRPPRTDQETQYF.